The text below deals with one T cell receptor beta chain. Its target is not known. This specimen comes from a study of T cell responses to AZD1222 COVID-19 vaccine. Sequencing used immunoSEQ multiplex PCR; TCRdb keeps in-frame clones, though not all of them. The table records under 150,000 clones, about 87% of them present only once. General study points: A reported finding is that nearly half of spike-specific TCRs target unmutated variant regions. Donors skewed white British and female; clonal diversity was possibly underestimated. Elevations in Spike-specific TCR breadth and depth followed administration of two AZD1222 doses. No day 14 peak samples; only post-peak repertoires were characterized.

Per the germline V gene, CDR1 is SQVTM and CDR2 is ANQGSEA. The CDR3 contains 13 residues. V lost 2 bases and J lost 2, with 9 bases in between. Source: peripheral blood, taken on day 0 of AZD1222 vaccination. V gene TRBV29-1 combines with J gene TRBJ1-2; D remains ambiguous. The TCR comes from an adult in good health. CDR3 region: CSVELTRNYGYTF. In DNA form, the CDR3 reads TGCAGCGTTGAACTGACCAGGAACTATGGCTACACCTTC.